The subject of this entry is one T cell receptor (beta chain). This clonotype was recorded many times. Its antigen is still unknown. No base quality values were provided; no much bigger clone lies one nucleotide off. From V the trimming removes 4 bases and from J it removes 2 bases, while the gene matches leave 8 bases of the junction unaccounted for. In the germline V gene, CDR1 corresponds to SGHRS and CDR2 to YFSETQ. The CDR3 measures 17 amino acids from cysteine to phenylalanine. The only DNA kept is the CDR3, 51 bases in frame from the first base. The sample originates from a study of T cells in Graves' hyperthyroidism and ophthalmopathy (dated by TCRdb to the late 2010s). Background on the whole study: Peripheral blood samples were taken at initial diagnosis, before any treatment was given. The approximately 95 discovery patients were divided at random into training and test sets in a 7:3 ratio. The study also compared thyroid tissue and blood T-cell repertoires from about six Graves' hyperthyroidism patients. Whether ophthalmopathy could be predicted prospectively was tested in an independent validation cohort made up of 18 to 20 hyperthyroidism patients plus 17 patients who later progressed to ophthalmopathy. TCR V-J signatures able to tell the groups apart were searched for in a discovery cohort of 100 or so patients, of whom around 42 had Graves' ophthalmopathy and around 57 had stable Graves' hyperthyroidism. TCR Vbeta CDR3 sequencing of some 140 peripheral blood samples (over 40 ophthalmopathy, around 80 hyperthyroidism and roughly 17 progressor patients) is reported in the paper. Following sampling, methimazole starting at 30 mg daily was given to hyperthyroidism patients, and high-dose intravenous methylprednisolone was given to ophthalmopathy patients. Points the paper makes about the study in general: In validation, the model predicted progression to ophthalmopathy with 65% to 71% sensitivity and around 72% specificity, a median of about 6.7 months before onset. Ophthalmopathy was separated from stable hyperthyroidism by a 13 V-J signature model, with around 90% sensitivity and about 84% specificity obtained in cross-validation and 80%/75% obtained in testing. No statistical method was used to fix the sample size in advance, and group allocation was not hidden from the investigators. Most expanded thyroid clonotypes (frequency above 0.001) were also found in blood, which suggests that blood repertoires may mirror thyroid immune responses.

The TCR beta CDR3 regions were amplified from RNA transcripts. The TCR CDR3 was subjected to a first round of RT-PCR using the HTBI primer set and the Qiagen OneStep RT-PCR kit. A second multiplex PCR round built the libraries, followed by size selection and purification. Paired-end sequencing of the libraries was performed with 100 bp reads on an Illumina HiSeq2000. The paper's processing steps were these. SOAPnuke was used to process the raw data, throwing out any read that contained adapters or uncalled bases, had a mean Phred below 15, or lacked an exact constant-primer or identifier match. High-quality paired reads were merged using COPE v1.2.5, and each unique nucleotide sequence was defined as a clonotype. MiTCR v1.1 was used to align the clonotypes against IMGT TRBV, TRBD and TRBJ reference segments. The analysis included only V-J combinations with a frequency above 0.0001, which together covered roughly 99% of the repertoires. A TCS score was defined as the ratio between F50 (clonal expansion) and ExV (chaos), using BLOSUM62-based TCRdist between CDR3 peptides within each V-J. Welch's t-statistics and random forest reduced around 550 V-J features to some 14, which were used in a naive Bayes classifier (R e1071). TCRdb redid the processing of the public reads, applying fastp at Q25 and MiXCR, and retained in-frame beta chains. Every CDR3 protein is listed once, alongside the most common genes and DNA of its rows. The V and J calls and clone size come from TCRdb's table, not from the authors' own analysis. Within this sample are some 440,000 distinct CDR3 sequences, with 15% to 17% of them counted one time only. Around 7% of the sample is taken by the ten largest.

A patient counted as having stable Graves' hyperthyroidism if no progression to ophthalmopathy occurred over 18 months of follow-up. Hyperthyroidism patients were newly diagnosed, with disease duration under 2 months, and aged 18 to 65 years. Patients with uncontrolled infections, other autoimmune diseases, pregnancy or lactation were excluded. Diagnoses were based on clinical symptoms, serum thyroxine and TRAb, thyroid ultrasound and orbital computed tomography. PBMCs were separated from roughly 10 ml of fresh peripheral blood using Ficoll-Paque density gradient centrifugation. Trizol reagent was used to extract total RNA, and RNA quality was then checked on an Agilent 2100 Bioanalyzer.

The sequenced sample was blood. This TCR derives from a woman younger than 35 with Graves' hyperthyroidism. This chain is built from TRBV5-1 and TRBJ2-3, with 12 bases matching TRBD2. The CDR3 region: CASSTQTSGGPTDTQYF. The sequenced DNA is TGCGCCAGCAGCACCCAGACTAGCGGGGGACCCACAGATACGCAGTATTTT.